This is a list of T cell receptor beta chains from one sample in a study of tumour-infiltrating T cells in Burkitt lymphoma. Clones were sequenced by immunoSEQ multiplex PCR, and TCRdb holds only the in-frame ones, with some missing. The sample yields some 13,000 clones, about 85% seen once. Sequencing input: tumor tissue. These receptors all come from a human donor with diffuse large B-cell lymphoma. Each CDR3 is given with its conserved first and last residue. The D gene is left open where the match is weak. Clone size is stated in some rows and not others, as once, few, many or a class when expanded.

CDR3nt: TGCGCCAGCAGCCCCACACTGGGGGATGGCTACACCTTC
CDR3aa: CASSPTLGDGYTF
d_gene: -
v_gene: TRBV4-3
j_gene: TRBJ1-2
abundance: -

CDR3nt: TGTGCCAGCAGTGAAGGCTGGATTAGCAATCAGCCCCAGCATTTT
CDR3aa: CASSEGWISNQPQHF
d_gene: -
v_gene: TRBV2
j_gene: TRBJ1-5
abundance: -

CDR3nt: TGTGCCAGCGGTCGACAGGCGGCTGGAAACACCATATATTTT
CDR3aa: CASGRQAAGNTIYF
d_gene: -
v_gene: TRBV27
j_gene: TRBJ1-3
abundance: -

CDR3nt: TGTGCCAGCAGCTTACCCGCGGGCCCTAAGGATGAGCAGTTCTTC
CDR3aa: CASSLPAGPKDEQFF
d_gene: -
v_gene: TRBV7-2
j_gene: TRBJ2-1
abundance: -

CDR3nt: TGCGCCAGCAGGGGCCTCGGGGGTTCGGGCGAGCAGTACTTC
CDR3aa: CASRGLGGSGEQYF
d_gene: -
v_gene: TRBV5-1
j_gene: TRBJ2-7
abundance: -

CDR3nt: TGTGCCAGCAGTTTATTGGTAAACACTGAAGCTTTCTTT
CDR3aa: CASSLLVNTEAFF
d_gene: -
v_gene: TRBV28
j_gene: TRBJ1-1
abundance: -

CDR3nt: TGTGCCACGGGGCCGACAGGGGCCAATTCACCCCTCCACTTT
CDR3aa: CATGPTGANSPLHF
d_gene: TRBD1
v_gene: TRBV15
j_gene: TRBJ1-6
abundance: -

CDR3nt: TGTGCCAGTAACAGTGCGGGGGGATCCTACGAGCAGTACTTC
CDR3aa: CASNSAGGSYEQYF
d_gene: TRBD2
v_gene: TRBV5-6
j_gene: TRBJ2-7
abundance: once

CDR3nt: TGCAGTGCTAGCCGACAGGGAACGCAGTATTTT
CDR3aa: CSASRQGTQYF
d_gene: TRBD1
v_gene: TRBV20-1
j_gene: TRBJ2-3
abundance: -

CDR3nt: TGTGCCAGCAGCGTAGCTGACAGACCTGACACTGAAGCTTTCTTT
CDR3aa: CASSVADRPDTEAFF
d_gene: -
v_gene: TRBV9
j_gene: TRBJ1-1
abundance: -

CDR3nt: TGTGCCATCAGCCCGGGACTAGCGGGGGAGTCAGGAGGTGCGACCCAGTACTTC
CDR3aa: CAISPGLAGESGGATQYF
d_gene: TRBD2
v_gene: TRBV10-3
j_gene: TRBJ2-5
abundance: -

CDR3nt: TGTGCCAGCAGCTGGCAGGGGGACGCCCACGATGAGCAGTTCTTC
CDR3aa: CASSWQGDAHDEQFF
d_gene: TRBD1
v_gene: TRBV5-4
j_gene: TRBJ2-1
abundance: -

CDR3nt: TGTGCCAGTAGTATAGGGCTGACCTCCTACGAGCAGTACTTC
CDR3aa: CASSIGLTSYEQYF
d_gene: -
v_gene: TRBV19
j_gene: TRBJ2-7
abundance: -

CDR3nt: TGTGCCAGCAGCTTAGGTTTGGCTGAAGCTTTCTTT
CDR3aa: CASSLGLAEAFF
d_gene: -
v_gene: TRBV7-8
j_gene: TRBJ1-1
abundance: -

CDR3nt: TGTGCCAGCAGCTTAAACTTGGGCAGTTCCTACGAGCAGTACTTC
CDR3aa: CASSLNLGSSYEQYF
d_gene: -
v_gene: TRBV11-2
j_gene: TRBJ2-7
abundance: -

CDR3nt: TGTGCCAGCAGCGTTGAGGGGTACCCCGGGGAGCTGTTTTTT
CDR3aa: CASSVEGYPGELFF
d_gene: -
v_gene: TRBV9
j_gene: TRBJ2-2
abundance: -

CDR3nt: TGTGCCAGCAGCCAAACCCCCTACGAGCAGTACTTC
CDR3aa: CASSQTPYEQYF
d_gene: -
v_gene: TRBV7-2
j_gene: TRBJ2-7
abundance: -

CDR3nt: TGTGCCAGCAGTCCGGGACTAGCGGGGCTTAAGACCCAGTACTTC
CDR3aa: CASSPGLAGLKTQYF
d_gene: TRBD2
v_gene: TRBV27
j_gene: TRBJ2-5
abundance: -

CDR3nt: TGTGCCAGCAGCTTAGTAGCTTACGAGCAGTACTTC
CDR3aa: CASSLVAYEQYF
d_gene: -
v_gene: TRBV7-9
j_gene: TRBJ2-7
abundance: -

CDR3nt: TGCGCCAGCGCAAGGACTAGAGGGGATGAGCAGTTCTTC
CDR3aa: CASARTRGDEQFF
d_gene: TRBD2
v_gene: TRBV5-1
j_gene: TRBJ2-1
abundance: -

CDR3nt: TGTGCCAGCAGCGCCGGAGGAGGGGGATTCAATCAGCCCCAGCATTTT
CDR3aa: CASSAGGGGFNQPQHF
d_gene: -
v_gene: TRBV5-4
j_gene: TRBJ1-5
abundance: -

CDR3nt: TGTGCCAGTAGTCGGGTTGGGGCTGGCTACGAGCAGTACTTC
CDR3aa: CASSRVGAGYEQYF
d_gene: -
v_gene: TRBV19
j_gene: TRBJ2-7
abundance: -

CDR3nt: TGTGCCAGTAGCTTGACAGGGGGTTTCTACGAGCAGTACTTC
CDR3aa: CASSLTGGFYEQYF
d_gene: TRBD1
v_gene: TRBV19
j_gene: TRBJ2-7
abundance: -